One sample yielded the 6 T cell receptor beta chains listed below, sequenced in a study of T cell responses to AZD1222 COVID-19 vaccine. Measured with immunoSEQ multiplex PCR; TCRdb has only the in-frame clones, and not every one. In the table there are more than 140,000 clones, about 92% of which are singletons. The sequencing here drew on peripheral blood, taken on day 0 of MenACWY control vaccination. Every receptor here comes from an adult in good health.

This chain joins TRBV7-9 and TRBJ2-5, with a weak D call TRBD1 (6 bases). This CDR3 is built from 13 residues. Trimming removed 2 bases from V and 5 bases from J, with 9 bases in between. Germline V gene data show CDR1 as SEHNR and CDR2 as FQNEAQ (reference sequence). CDR3 nucleotides: TGTGCCAGCAGCTTACAGGGGACGGAGACCCAGTACTTC. It encodes CASSLQGTETQYF. Using reference TRBV7-9 and TRBJ2-5 for the parts outside the CDR3, the full variable domain is DTGVSQNPRHKITKRGQNVTFRCDPISEHNRLYWYRQTLGQGPEFLTYFQNEAQLEKSRLLSDRFSAERPKGSFSTLEIQRTEQGDSAMYLCASSLQGTETQYFGPGTRLLVL.

The chain recombines TRBV11-1 with TRBJ2-2; a weak D match, TRBD1 (5 bases). Trimming took off 2 bases at V and 6 bases at J, with 13 bases between the two ends. Looked up from germline, CDR1 is SGHAT and CDR2 is FQDESV (reference sequence). This CDR3 has 15 residues. The CDR3 DNA reads as TGTGCCAGCAGCTTAACCGGCAGGGAACCCGGGGAGCTGTTTTTT. This sequence encodes CASSLTGREPGELFF.

The chain couples TRBV6-5 to TRBJ1-1, with D possibly TRBD1 on 5 matching bases. The length of the CDR3 is 13 residues. Trimming took 9 bases from V and 6 from J, leaving 17 bases between them. Looked up from germline, CDR1 is MNHEY and CDR2 is SVGAGI. The chain's CDR3 is CASSYRGQSEAFF. The CDR3 region has the DNA TGTGCCAGTTCCTACCGGGGCCAGTCTGAAGCTTTCTTT.

The chain has TRBV4-3 and TRBJ2-5, with 13 bases identical to TRBD2. Germline CDR1 and CDR2: LGHNA and YSLEER. The CDR3 totals 15 residues. V gave up 2 bases and J gave up 4 bases; unmatched junction bases: 1. In DNA form, the CDR3 reads TGCGCCAGCAGCCAAAGGACTAGCGGGGGAGAGACCCAGTACTTC. Protein sequence: CASSQRTSGGETQYF.

V is TRBV6-4 and J is TRBJ2-2; perhaps TRBD2 as D (5 bases). The CDR3 loop spans 13 amino acids. V was trimmed by 4 bases and J by 5 bases, leaving 8 bases between them. The germline gives CDR1 MRHNA, CDR2 SNTAGT. The CDR3 DNA reads TGTGCCAGCAGTGTCACTAGGACCGGGGAGCTGTTTTTT. Amino acids: CASSVTRTGELFF.

This clone was seen once. CDR3 in amino acids: CASREKTGGNGYTF. DNA of the CDR3: TGTGCCAGCAGGGAAAAAACAGGTGGAAATGGCTACACCTTC. V and J are TRBV2 and TRBJ1-2, with D tentatively TRBD1 (5 bases). From germline, CDR1 is SNHLY and CDR2 FYNNEI. CDR3 size: 14 residues. Trimming removed 6 bases at V and 6 bases at J, with 17 bases between.